This passage covers 29 T cell receptor beta chains from one sample sequenced in a study of shared T cell receptors in the human thymus. Measured with immunoSEQ multiplex PCR; TCRdb has only the in-frame clones, and not every one. Found here are about 710,000 clones, 80% to 90% of them singletons; the top ten hold about 0.0094%. The data also belong to a second study, concerning human thymus T cells.

Sample: thymocytes. Receptors were obtained from a boy less than two years old with a congenital heart defect.

V and J are TRBV11-2 and TRBJ1-1, with 9 bases matching TRBD1. The CDR3 runs to 16 residues. Trimming at V came to 1 base and at J to 1 base, leaving 4 bases not matched to a gene. Germline V gene sequence: CDR1 SGHAT, CDR2 FQNNGV. CDR3: CASSLGDRETNTEAFF. The CDR3 DNA reads as TGTGCCAGCAGCTTAGGGGACAGGGAAACGAACACTGAAGCTTTCTTT.

The rearrangement links TRBV27 to TRBJ2-5, with 10 bases that match TRBD2. The CDR3 loop spans 15 amino acids. CDR1 is MNHEY and CDR2 is SMNVEV in the germline V gene (reference sequence). The V segment lost 6 bases and the J segment 5 bases; nucleotides outside the gene matches: 9. CDR3 sequence: CASSSTAGGMETQYF. CDR3 DNA: TGTGCCAGCAGCTCGACAGCGGGAGGGATGGAGACCCAGTACTTC.

The rearrangement joins TRBV27 to TRBJ2-3, with 13 positions matching TRBD2. Germline loops: CDR1 MNHEY, CDR2 SMNVEV (reference sequence). The CDR3 loop spans 14 amino acids. Trimming removed 6 bases from V and 4 bases from J; junction bases left unmatched: 1. As DNA, the CDR3 is TGTGCCAGCAGGGGACTAGCGGGATCAGATACGCAGTATTTT. This codes for CASRGLAGSDTQYF.

This clone was recorded once. CDR3 protein: CSVDRASGGISDTQYF. The CDR3 DNA sequence: TGCAGCGTTGATAGGGCTAGCGGGGGCATTTCAGATACGCAGTATTTT. The rearrangement uses TRBV29-1 and TRBJ2-3, with TRBD2 matching over 10 bases. CDR3 size: 16 residues. CDR1 SQVTM and CDR2 ANQGSEA come from the germline V gene. The junction had 10 bases not matched to a gene; V was cut back by 3 bases and J by 4 bases.

The sample holds a few counts of this clone. The CDR3 sequence is CASSQGPDQRNEQFF. The CDR3 DNA is TGCGCCAGCAGCCAAGGCCCGGACCAGCGGAATGAGCAGTTCTTC. The genes are TRBV4-3 and TRBJ2-1; D is possibly TRBD2 (5 bases). The CDR3 runs 15 residues. Trimming removed 1 base from V and 7 bases from J, with 14 bases in between. Germline CDR1 reads LGHNA; CDR2 reads YSLEER.

As regards this clone: At the DNA level, this CDR3 is encoded by other sequences in the same sample as well. CDR3 sequence: CASSFSGTEAFF. The CDR3 DNA reads as TGTGCCAGCAGTTTTTCGGGCACTGAAGCTTTCTTT. V is TRBV28 and J is TRBJ1-1; D unresolved. Germline assignment: CDR1 MDHEN and CDR2 SYDVKM. The V end lost 3 bases, the J end lost 4 bases, and 6 bases lay between the germline ends. The CDR3 extends over 12 amino acids.

The genes are TRBV30 and TRBJ1-1; no firm D call. V gave up 4 bases and J gave up 4 bases, with 7 bases separating them. Germline CDR1 and CDR2: GTSNPN and SVGIG (reference sequence). The CDR3 is made up of 11 amino acids. CDR3 sequence: CAWIPGTEAFF. The DNA of the CDR3 is TGTGCCTGGATCCCGGGCACTGAAGCTTTCTTT.

The V call is TRBV19, the J call TRBJ2-1; perhaps TRBD1 as D (6 bases). Trimming removed 4 bases at V and 7 bases at J, with 8 bases between. This CDR3 is 12 amino acids long. CDR1 LNHDA and CDR2 SQIVND come from the germline V gene (reference sequence). In DNA, the CDR3 is TGTGCCAGTAGTAGAGACAGGAATGAGCAGTTCTTC. Amino acid sequence: CASSRDRNEQFF.

V and J are TRBV5-1 and TRBJ1-1; no clear D gene. V lost 2 bases and J 1 base, leaving 6 bases between the germline ends. This CDR3 contains 13 residues. The V gene's germline CDR1 is SGHRS and CDR2 YFSETQ. The CDR3 DNA reads as TGCGCCAGCAGCTTCTACCAGAACACTGAAGCTTTCTTT. Protein sequence: CASSFYQNTEAFF.

The chain has TRBV14 and TRBJ1-6, with a tentative D call TRBD1 (5 bases). The germline gives CDR1 SGHDN, CDR2 FVKESK. The V end was cut by 3 bases, the J end by 9 bases, with 15 bases between. The CDR3 has 15 residues. CDR3 loop: CASSQGSRAGSPLHF. The DNA of the CDR3 is TGTGCCAGCAGCCAGGGAAGCAGGGCAGGTTCACCCCTCCACTTT.

This chain links TRBV6-6 with TRBJ1-5; D possibly corresponds to TRBD1 (5 bases). Germline values: CDR1 MNHNY, CDR2 SVGAGI (reference sequence). V shed 4 bases and J shed 4 bases, with 11 bases lying between them. This CDR3 is built from 14 residues. Written as DNA, the CDR3 is TGTGCCAGCAGTTGTGGGGCCAGAAATCAGCCCCAGCATTTT. It is translated as CASSCGARNQPQHF.

The chain recombines TRBV5-1 with TRBJ1-2, with 10 positions matching TRBD1. The V gene's germline CDR1 is SGHRS and CDR2 YFSETQ. This CDR3 has 15 residues. The CDR3, as DNA: TGCGCTTCGAAGCCGAGGCCGGGACAGGGGAATGGCTACACCTTC. It is translated as CASKPRPGQGNGYTF.

This chain links TRBV7-3 with TRBJ2-1; tentative D call: TRBD2 (5 bases). Germline CDR1 and CDR2: SGHTA and FQGTGA. V shed 5 bases and J shed 2 bases, with 10 bases lying between them. This CDR3 is 14 amino acids long. CDR3 sequence (DNA): TGTGCCAGCAGCCCCGCGGGCCCCTACAATGAGCAGTTCTTC. Its translation is CASSPAGPYNEQFF.

The chain uses TRBV5-4 and TRBJ2-3, with 13 bases identical to TRBD2. The CDR3 is 17 residues long. With 4 bases clipped from V and 5 bases from J, the junction kept 10 bases outside the gene matches. Germline V gene lookup returns CDR1 SGHNT and CDR2 YYREEE (reference sequence). The CDR3 spells CASSRVGLAGLGDTQYF. CDR3 nucleotide sequence: TGTGCCAGCAGCCGAGTGGGACTAGCGGGACTTGGAGATACGCAGTATTTT.

The chain links TRBV6-5 to TRBJ1-5; D might be TRBD1 (6 bases). Germline values: CDR1 MNHEY, CDR2 SVGAGI. This CDR3 comprises 14 residues. V lost 5 bases and J lost 5, with 13 bases in between. The CDR3 sequence: CASSKKTGHQPQHF. The CDR3 nucleotides read TGTGCCAGCAGTAAAAAAACAGGGCATCAGCCCCAGCATTTT.

The genes are TRBV11-3 and TRBJ2-1, with 10 bases that match TRBD2. The germline V gene encodes CDR1 SGHNT and CDR2 YENEEA. The trim removed 0 bases at V and 4 bases at J, leaving 3 bases unmatched. The CDR3 sequence is 16 residues long. CDR3 sequence: CASSLDSGGEYNEQFF. The CDR3 region has the DNA TGTGCCAGCAGCTTAGACAGCGGGGGGGAATACAATGAGCAGTTCTTC.

This chain uses TRBV30 with TRBJ1-3; D call uncertain. This CDR3 is built from 13 residues. V gave up 4 bases and J gave up 4 bases, with 11 bases separating them. Germline CDR1 is GTSNPN and CDR2 is SVGIG (reference sequence). In nucleotides, the CDR3 is TGTGCCTGGAACCCATTACTCGGAAACACCATATATTTT. Amino acid sequence: CAWNPLLGNTIYF.

The CDR3 sequence is CASSLPGQGHYEQYF. CDR3 nucleotide sequence: TGTGCCAGCAGCTTACCGGGACAGGGACACTACGAGCAGTACTTC. This chain links TRBV11-2 with TRBJ2-7, with 9 bases lining up with TRBD1. Germline CDR1 is SGHAT and CDR2 is FQNNGV. The CDR3 spans 15 residues. The V and J ends lost 2 bases and 3 bases, in that order; junction bases with no gene match: 5.

V and J are TRBV5-6 and TRBJ2-7; 10 positions agree with TRBD2. The germline CDR1 and CDR2 sequences are SGHDT and YYEEEE. This CDR3 region has 15 residues. J gave up 7 bases and V 1 base, and 8 bases lay outside the gene matches. CDR3 region: CASSLQLAGTGEQYF. The CDR3 DNA follows: TGTGCCAGCAGCTTGCAACTAGCGGGGACGGGGGAGCAGTACTTC.

The rearrangement joins TRBV19 to TRBJ2-7, with a weak D call TRBD2 (8 bases). This CDR3 has 15 residues. The germline CDR1 and CDR2 sequences are LNHDA and SQIVND (reference sequence). The V end was cut by 4 bases, the J end by 3 bases, with 16 bases between. The CDR3 bases are TGTGCCAGTAGTACTAGCGGGCAGGGGGACTACGAGCAGTACTTC. This gives the protein CASSTSGQGDYEQYF.

The rearrangement uses TRBV29-1 and TRBJ2-7; 8 bases agree with TRBD1. The CDR3 is 13 amino acids. Looked up from germline, CDR1 is SQVTM and CDR2 is ANQGSEA. The V gene end was trimmed by 7 bases and the J gene end by 4 bases; junction bases not matched to a gene: 9. The CDR3: CSASRTGPYEQYF. The CDR3 nucleotides read TGCAGCGCTTCCAGGACAGGGCCTTACGAGCAGTACTTC.

As regards this clone: Other nucleotide sequences from this sample produce the same CDR3. The chain carries TRBV9 and TRBJ2-5, with 11 bases identical to TRBD2. CDR1 is SGDLS and CDR2 is YYNGEE in the germline V gene. Trimming removed 3 bases from V and 5 bases from J; junction bases left unmatched: 6. CDR3 length equals 15 residues. CDR3 protein: CASSALAGGRETQYF. CDR3 nucleotides: TGTGCCAGCAGCGCGTTAGCGGGGGGGCGTGAGACCCAGTACTTC.

J is TRBJ2-7 and V is TRBV10-3; D is unresolved. The V and J ends lost 7 bases and 4 bases respectively, with 14 bases between them. This CDR3 comprises 13 residues. CDR1 ENHRY and CDR2 SYGVKD come from the germline V gene. The CDR3 DNA follows: TGTGCCATCACCACGAAGCCCTCTTACGAGCAGTACTTC. The encoded protein is CAITTKPSYEQYF.

DNA of the CDR3: TGTGCCAGCAGCTTTAGACAGGGCCAAGAGACCCAGTACTTC. Translating gives CASSFRQGQETQYF. V gene TRBV7-9 combines with J gene TRBJ2-5, with TRBD1 matching 7 bases. Germline V gene sequence: CDR1 SEHNR, CDR2 FQNEAQ (reference sequence). The CDR3 totals 14 residues. V shed 3 bases and J 1 base; nucleotides not matched to a gene: 2.

The chain carries TRBV5-1 and TRBJ2-7, with D possibly TRBD1 on 6 matching bases. The CDR3 is 14 residues long. V was cut by 4 bases and J by 2 bases, with 13 bases left in between. Germline V gene sequence: CDR1 SGHRS, CDR2 YFSETQ. The CDR3, as DNA: TGCGCCAGCAGCCTCCAGGGGAAGGCCTACGAGCAGTACTTC. This sequence encodes CASSLQGKAYEQYF.

The genes are TRBV9 and TRBJ2-1, with 9 bases fitting TRBD2. Per the germline V gene, CDR1 is SGDLS and CDR2 is YYNGEE. With V trimmed by 4 bases and J by 4 bases, 9 bases remained unmatched. The CDR3 sequence is 16 residues long. The CDR3 sequence is CASSPSGRHTYNEQFF. DNA for the CDR3: TGTGCCAGCAGCCCAAGCGGGAGGCACACGTACAATGAGCAGTTCTTC.

This clone appeared a single time. The genes are TRBV10-2 and TRBJ1-2, with D possibly matching TRBD1 (5 bases). CDR1 is WSHSY, CDR2 SAAADI, per germline. Trimming pared 10 bases from V and 5 bases from J, leaving 20 bases between. CDR3 length: 14 amino acids. CDR3 nucleotide sequence: TGCGCCACTCTAGGAGGGGCGGGTGGGTATGGCTACACCTTC. Protein: CATLGGAGGYGYTF.

The CDR3 DNA reads as TGCGCCAGCAGGGAGGCGAACACTGAAGCTTTCTTT. It yields the protein CASREANTEAFF. The chain employs TRBV5-1 and TRBJ1-1, with D unclear. Trimming removed 5 bases at V and 1 base at J, with 6 bases between. This CDR3 spans 12 amino acids. Germline CDR1 is SGHRS and CDR2 is YFSETQ.

This clone has only one observation. The chain employs TRBV27 and TRBJ1-2, with TRBD1 matching 11 bases. The V segment lost 4 bases and the J segment 2 bases; nucleotides outside the gene matches: 6. CDR1 is MNHEY, CDR2 SMNVEV, per germline (reference sequence). The length of the CDR3 is 16 residues. The CDR3 DNA follows: TGTGCCAGCAGTTACTCCCGGGACAGGGGGAACTATGGCTACACCTTC. Its translation: CASSYSRDRGNYGYTF.